This note documents a single TCR beta chain sequence. Antigen: not known. This entry belongs to a study of T cell responses to AZD1222 COVID-19 vaccine. General study findings and limits: Close to half of spike-specific TCRs reportedly recognize unmutated variant regions.

The CDR3 contains 13 residues. Germline CDR1 and CDR2: SGHTA and FQGTGA. The V and J ends lost 5 bases and 4 bases respectively, with 11 bases between them. Assay used: immunoSEQ multiplex PCR; TCRdb lists only in-frame clones, some missing. The sample shows around 120,000 clones, around 92% of them seen only once. This receptor was obtained from an adult in good health. The chain combines TRBV7-3 with TRBJ1-2, with TRBD1 as a possible D gene (6 bases). Sequencing was performed on peripheral blood, taken on day 0 of AZD1222 vaccination. CDR3 protein: CASSPGQSYGYTF. In DNA form, the CDR3 reads TGTGCCAGCAGCCCCGGACAGTCCTATGGCTACACCTTC.